The following is a TCR beta chain sequence with its context. Deletions cut 3 bases from V and 2 bases from J, with 8 bases between. CDR3 length equals 13 residues. Germline lookup yields CDR1 SGDLS and CDR2 YYNGEE. The data originate from a study of cytomegalovirus exposure and HLA in healthy donors. Vbeta (60) and Jbeta (13) primers were used in the PCR. Original handling: About 12 million of the 80 million or so unique TCR beta chains counted in a later analysis were shared. Here immunoSEQ multiplex PCR was the method, and the copy in TCRdb shows in-frame clones only, minus some. The D gene and trimming were derived from the DNA, and the V and J assignments and clone size from that table. The sample consists of about 55,000 clones, approximately 80% of them appearing once.

The origin of this receptor is a female donor in good health and CMV-seronegative. This rearrangement joins TRBV9 to TRBJ2-5; possible D gene TRBD2, 6 bases. Sequencing was performed on PBMCs. CDR3 residues: CASSEGLQETQYF. DNA for the CDR3: TGTGCCAGCAGCGAGGGACTTCAAGAGACCCAGTACTTC.